This TCR beta chain was sequenced during a study of T cell responses to AZD1222 COVID-19 vaccine. A word on this clone: Its antigen is unidentified.

The CDR3 covers 13 residues. Germline-derived CDR1 and CDR2 are MNHEY and SVGAGI. The V gene lost 4 bases and the J gene lost 4 bases, with 11 bases spanning the gap. Sequenced by immunoSEQ multiplex PCR; TCRdb stores in-frame clones only, minus some. This sample has fewer than 200,000 clones, with about 91% found just once. Study-wide results and limits: Clonal diversity may have been underestimated, and the donors were mostly white British, with more females than males. Samples come after the peak T cell response, not at day 14. Recipients of AZD1222 seropositive at baseline numbered only five or six.

Material: peripheral blood, obtained 28 days after the second AZD1222 dose. The receptor's source is an adult who received the AZD1222 COVID-19 vaccine. This chain uses TRBV6-5 with TRBJ2-7; D perhaps matches TRBD2 (5 bases). CDR3 loop: CASSWSSGYEQYF. The CDR3 nucleotides read TGTGCCAGCAGTTGGTCAAGCGGTTACGAGCAGTACTTC.